Listed here is a single T cell receptor beta chain. Its antigen remains unidentified. This sample was included in a study of OX40 agonist ivuxolimab in advanced cancers. At the level of the study: Subjects had a mean age of around 60 years, with a range of roughly 20 to 79; around 80% were male. Of the patients, three showed partial responses, one with hepatocellular carcinoma and two with cutaneous melanoma. General study points: There were, on average, more expanded clones in CD8+ T cells than in CD4+. Also showing low normalized T-cell clonal expansion were some of the nonresponders.

Generated by immunoSEQ multiplex PCR, the TCRdb table keeps only in-frame clones and is missing some. The repertoire includes tens of thousands of clones, roughly nine tenths of them detected once, and about 28% sits in the top ten. This CDR3 spans 15 amino acids. The germline gives CDR1 SGDLS, CDR2 YYNGEE. Unmatched junction bases numbered 9, after V lost 3 bases and J lost 7 bases. V is TRBV9 and J is TRBJ1-4, with 7 bases aligning to TRBD1. Specimen: CD4+ or CD8+ T cells sorted from blood, collected in a trial of the OX40 agonist ivuxolimab. This sequence originates from an adult with an advanced solid tumor such as melanoma, head and neck, liver or kidney cancer. CDR3 region: CASSAPGDRSEKLFF. CDR3 sequence (DNA): TGTGCCAGCAGCGCCCCCGGGGACAGAAGTGAAAAACTGTTTTTT.